The 19 T cell receptor beta chains in this list originate from one sample, sequenced in a study of Ad26.COV2.S vaccination and SARS-CoV-2 variants. Here immunoSEQ multiplex PCR was the method, and the copy in TCRdb shows in-frame clones only, minus some. Here the sample spans 380,000 or so clones, about four fifths being singletons. As for treatment: 19 received Ad26.COV2.S at low or high dose, single or two shots; five or six received placebo; per-sample allocation not given. Samples came from day 63 after the first vaccine or placebo injection. The sequencing used peripheral blood, collected in a trial of Ad26.COV2.S vaccine versus placebo. The origin of the receptors is a person aged 18-65 years who received the Ad26.COV2.S COVID-19 vaccine or a placebo.

The chain couples TRBV19 to TRBJ2-6, with TRBD1 matching 9 bases. Germline trimming cut 7 bases from V and 0 bases from J; bases unmatched to any gene: 7. The germline CDR1 and CDR2 sequences are LNHDA and SQIVND (reference sequence). The CDR3 totals 17 residues. The CDR3 DNA follows: TGTGCCAGTAACAAGCCGGGACAGGGCTCTGGGGCCAACGTCCTGACTTTC. It codes for CASNKPGQGSGANVLTF.

This clone appeared a single time. The rearrangement uses TRBV11-3 and TRBJ2-6; D remains ambiguous. The CDR3 has 14 amino acids. The germline gives CDR1 SGHNT, CDR2 YENEEA. V dropped 4 bases and J dropped 0 bases, with 4 bases sitting between them. The CDR3 sequence is CASSSFSGANVLTF. The DNA for the CDR3 is TGTGCCAGCAGCTCCTTCTCTGGGGCCAACGTCCTGACTTTC.

The chain combines TRBV19 with TRBJ1-6, with D possibly TRBD1 on 6 matching bases. From germline, CDR1 is LNHDA and CDR2 SQIVND (reference sequence). The length of the CDR3 is 17 residues. Trimming pared 3 bases from V and 6 bases from J, leaving 18 bases between. The CDR3 coding sequence is TGTGCCAGTAGTATGATGATGACAGGCGGCTTTAATTCACCCCTCCACTTT. Translated: CASSMMMTGGFNSPLHF.

The chain uses TRBV29-1 and TRBJ1-4; TRBD1 matches 9 bases. The V gene's germline CDR1 is SQVTM and CDR2 ANQGSEA. The J segment lost 7 bases and the V segment lost 7 bases, leaving 7 bases of the junction unmatched. CDR3 length: 13 amino acids. Written as DNA, the CDR3 is TGCAGCGGGAGACAGGGGGGGAGTGAAAAACTGTTTTTT. Its translation: CSGRQGGSEKLFF. Filled out from reference TRBV29-1 and TRBJ1-4, the complete variable domain reads SAVISQKPSRDICQRGTSLTIQCQVDSQVTMMFWYRQQPGQSLTLIATANQGSEATYESGFVIDKFPISRPNLTFSTLTVSNMSPEDSSIYLCSGRQGGSEKLFFGSGTQLSVL.

The V call is TRBV18, the J call TRBJ1-5; 9 nucleotides agree with TRBD1. This CDR3 contains 14 residues. CDR1 is KGHSH, CDR2 LQKENI, per germline. The V and J ends lost 3 bases and 6 bases, in that order; junction bases with no gene match: 3. CDR3: CASSPGTGIQPQHF. CDR3 DNA: TGTGCCAGCTCACCCGGGACAGGGATTCAGCCCCAGCATTTT. The complete variable domain, with remaining parts taken from reference TRBV18 and TRBJ1-5, reads NAGVMQNPRHLVRRRGQEARLRCSPMKGHSHVYWYRQLPEEGLKFMVYLQKENIIDESGMPKERFSAEFPKEGPSILRIQQVVRGDSAAYFCASSPGTGIQPQHFGDGTRLSIL.

The V gene is TRBV4-3, the J gene TRBJ1-2, with D possibly TRBD1 on 6 matching bases. Germline V gene data show CDR1 as LGHNA and CDR2 as YSLEER. Trimming shortened V by 0 bases and J by 0 bases, and 11 bases separated the two germline ends. The CDR3 totals 16 residues. The CDR3 loop is CASSQESRGANYGYTF. CDR3 DNA sequence: TGCGCCAGCAGCCAAGAGTCCAGGGGAGCTAACTATGGCTACACCTTC.

This chain links TRBV10-3 with TRBJ2-3; possibly TRBD1 for D (6 bases). This CDR3 has 16 residues. The germline V gene encodes CDR1 ENHRY and CDR2 SYGVKD. The V and J ends lost 11 bases and 5 bases respectively, with 26 bases between them. CDR3 sequence reads: CAVQPSRGGGRDTQYF. In DNA, the CDR3 is TGTGCCGTCCAACCTTCCAGGGGCGGTGGGAGAGATACGCAGTATTTT.

CDR3 protein: CASNGLAPDTQYF. Written as DNA, the CDR3 is TGTGCCAGCAACGGACTAGCTCCAGATACGCAGTATTTT. This sequence joins TRBV2 and TRBJ2-3; 8 bases map to TRBD2. Trimming at V came to 7 bases and at J to 4 bases, leaving 4 bases not matched to a gene. Germline CDR1 SNHLY, CDR2 FYNNEI. This CDR3 has 13 residues.

The chain combines TRBV7-8 with TRBJ1-2; D perhaps matches TRBD1 (5 bases). The ends were cut back, 3 bases at V and 3 bases at J, with 11 bases in the middle. CDR1 is SGHVS and CDR2 is FQNEAQ in the germline V gene. This CDR3 contains 14 residues. The CDR3 nucleotides are TGTGCCAGCAGCTTTGCAGGGATTGACTATGGCTACACCTTC. This sequence encodes CASSFAGIDYGYTF.

The chain has TRBV5-4 and TRBJ2-3, with D hard to call. This CDR3 region has 13 residues. Trimming cost V 0 bases and J 4 bases, with 6 bases left between them. Germline V CDR1 and CDR2: SGHNT, YYREEE (reference sequence). CDR3 in DNA: TGTGCCAGCAGCTTGGTTTCTCCAGATACGCAGTATTTT. This encodes CASSLVSPDTQYF. Full variable domain (remainder filled in from reference TRBV5-4 and TRBJ2-3): ETGVTQSPTHLIKTRGQQVTLRCSSQSGHNTVSWYQQALGQGPQFIFQYYREEENGRGNFPPRFSGLQFPNYSSELNVNALELDDSALYLCASSLVSPDTQYFGPGTRLTVL.

The gene calls are TRBV24-1 and TRBJ2-1, with 9 bases aligning to TRBD1. The CDR3 length is 15 residues. From germline, CDR1 is KGHDR and CDR2 SFDVKD. J was trimmed by 7 bases and V by 3 bases; bases with no gene match: 6. CDR3 loop: CATSDPTGTGNEQFF. CDR3 sequence (DNA): TGTGCCACCAGTGATCCCACCGGGACAGGGAATGAGCAGTTCTTC.

V and J are TRBV10-3 and TRBJ2-3; either TRBD1 or TRBD2 may fit D (6 bases each). Trimming shortened V by 2 bases and J by 2 bases, and 11 bases separated the two germline ends. The CDR3 is made up of 15 amino acids. Per the germline V gene, CDR1 is ENHRY and CDR2 is SYGVKD. Written as DNA, the CDR3 is TGTGCCATCAGTGAGCCAGGGGAGGCCACAGATACGCAGTATTTT. This gives the protein CAISEPGEATDTQYF.

The V gene is TRBV7-3, the J gene TRBJ2-2; maybe TRBD1 (5 bases). CDR3 length: 13 residues. Germline V gives CDR1 SGHTA, CDR2 FQGTGA. The V and J ends lost 5 bases and 5 bases respectively, with 9 bases between them. The DNA for the CDR3 is TGTGCCAGCAGCAAAGGGGTTACCGGGGAGCTGTTTTTT. It specifies CASSKGVTGELFF.

The chain links TRBV27 to TRBJ1-6, with TRBD1 matching over 8 bases. The V gene end was trimmed by 10 bases and the J gene end by 8 bases; junction bases not matched to a gene: 16. The CDR3 contains 16 residues. Germline V CDR1 and CDR2: MNHEY, SMNVEV (reference sequence). The CDR3 region is CATSPLQGGAYSPLHF. CDR3 nucleotides: TGTGCCACCTCCCCCTTACAGGGGGGTGCTTATTCACCCCTCCACTTT.

This chain connects TRBV29-1 to TRBJ2-1; 9 bases match TRBD2. Germline CDR1 is SQVTM and CDR2 is ANQGSEA. This CDR3 contains 14 residues. J was trimmed by 4 bases and V by 4 bases; bases with no gene match: 5. Written as DNA, the CDR3 is TGCAGCGTTGCAATAGCGGGAGAATACAATGAGCAGTTCTTC. This sequence encodes CSVAIAGEYNEQFF.

J is TRBJ1-5 and V is TRBV6-5, with D maybe TRBD1 (6 bases). This CDR3 is 13 amino acids long. The V gene's germline CDR1 is MNHEY and CDR2 SVGAGI. The ends were cut back, 5 bases at V and 5 bases at J, with 10 bases in the middle. Written as DNA, the CDR3 is TGTGCCAGCAGTCAGGGGACTCATCAGCCCCAGCATTTT. Translated, it gives CASSQGTHQPQHF.

The chain employs TRBV6-5 and TRBJ2-1; possible D gene TRBD1, 5 bases. Deletions cut 7 bases from V and 9 bases from J, with 19 bases between. This CDR3 is built from 14 residues. Looked up from germline, CDR1 is MNHEY and CDR2 is SVGAGI. CDR3 sequence reads: CASNRALTAREQFF. DNA for the CDR3: TGTGCCAGCAATAGGGCCCTGACAGCCCGTGAGCAGTTCTTC.

The CDR3 sequence: CASSPWDSQSGSPLHF. In DNA form, the CDR3 reads TGTGCCAGCAGCCCTTGGGACTCCCAAAGCGGTTCACCCCTCCACTTT. The chain couples TRBV7-6 to TRBJ1-6, with D possibly TRBD1 on 5 matching bases. Per the germline V gene, CDR1 is SGHVS and CDR2 is FNYEAQ. The V end lost 5 bases, the J end lost 9 bases, and 20 bases lay between the germline ends. The CDR3 has 16 residues. The whole variable domain, remainder taken from reference TRBV7-6 and TRBJ1-6, is GAGVSQSPRYKVTKRGQDVALRCDPISGHVSLYWYRQALGQGPEFLTYFNYEAQQDKSGLPNDRFSAERPEGSISTLTIQRTEQRDSAMYRCASSPWDSQSGSPLHFGNGTRLTVT.

J is TRBJ1-1 and V is TRBV19; TRBD1 agrees at 10 bases. Germline values: CDR1 LNHDA, CDR2 SQIVND (reference sequence). Unmatched junction bases numbered 12, after V lost 4 bases and J lost 4 bases. The CDR3 contains 17 residues. CDR3 protein: CASSSPEGQGISTEAFF. CDR3 coding DNA: TGTGCCAGTAGTAGCCCAGAGGGACAGGGGATTAGCACTGAAGCTTTCTTT. Supplemented by reference TRBV19 and TRBJ1-1, the full variable domain reads DGGITQSPKYLFRKEGQNVTLSCEQNLNHDAMYWYRQDPGQGLRLIYYSQIVNDFQKGDIAEGYSVSREKKESFPLTVTSAQKNPTAFYLCASSSPEGQGISTEAFFGQGTRLTVV.